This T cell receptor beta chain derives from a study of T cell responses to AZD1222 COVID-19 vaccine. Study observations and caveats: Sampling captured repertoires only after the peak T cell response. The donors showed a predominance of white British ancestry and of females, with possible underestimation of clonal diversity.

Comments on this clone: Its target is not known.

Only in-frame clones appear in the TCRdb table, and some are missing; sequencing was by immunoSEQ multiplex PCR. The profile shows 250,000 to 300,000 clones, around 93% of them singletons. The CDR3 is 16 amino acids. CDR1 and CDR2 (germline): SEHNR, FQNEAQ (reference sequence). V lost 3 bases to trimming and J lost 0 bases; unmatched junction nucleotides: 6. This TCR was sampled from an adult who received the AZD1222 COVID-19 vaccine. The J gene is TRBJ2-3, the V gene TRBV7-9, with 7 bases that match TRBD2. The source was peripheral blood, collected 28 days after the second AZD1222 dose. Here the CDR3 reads CASSLGGTLSTDTQYF. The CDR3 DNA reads TGTGCCAGCAGCTTGGGAGGGACCCTTAGCACAGATACGCAGTATTTT.